The 3 T cell receptor beta chains reported below all come from one sample, sequenced in a study of OX40 agonist ivuxolimab in advanced cancers. The method was immunoSEQ multiplex PCR; TCRdb's version includes in-frame clones alone and lacks a portion of them. The table includes about 16,000 clones, approximately 80% detected once. The material sequenced was CD4+ or CD8+ T cells sorted from blood, taken in a trial of the OX40 agonist ivuxolimab. Receptors originate from an adult with an advanced solid tumor such as melanoma, head and neck, liver or kidney cancer.

The CDR3 nucleotides are TGTGCCAGCAGCTACGGGACAGGGGATTACTATGGCTACACCTTC. Its translation is CASSYGTGDYYGYTF. V and J are TRBV7-9 and TRBJ1-2; the match to TRBD1 covers 10 bases. V was pared by 4 bases and J by 3 bases, with 5 bases of the junction left unmatched. This CDR3 has 15 amino acids. Germline lookup yields CDR1 SEHNR and CDR2 FQNEAQ (reference sequence). Complete variable domain (other parts from reference TRBV7-9 and TRBJ1-2): DTGVSQNPRHKITKRGQNVTFRCDPISEHNRLYWYRQTLGQGPEFLTYFQNEAQLEKSRLLSDRFSAERPKGSFSTLEIQRTEQGDSAMYLCASSYGTGDYYGYTFGSGTRLTVV.

The V and J genes are TRBV25-1 and TRBJ2-3; no definite D call. Trimming pared 3 bases from V and 5 bases from J, leaving 18 bases between. The germline V gene encodes CDR1 MGHDK and CDR2 SYGVNS. This CDR3 is 16 amino acids long. The CDR3 region has the DNA TGTGCCAGCAGTGACCTAGGACGCCCTGAAGAAGATACGCAGTATTTT. Its protein is CASSDLGRPEEDTQYF. The full variable domain, completed using reference TRBV25-1 and TRBJ2-3, is EADIYQTPRYLVIGTGKKITLECSQTMGHDKMYWYQQDPGMELHLIHYSYGVNSTEKGDLSSESTVSRIRTEHFPLTLESARPSHTSQYLCASSDLGRPEEDTQYFGPGTRLTVL.

This clone showed up just once. CDR3 amino acids: CSARESEQFF. The CDR3 DNA reads TGCAGTGCTAGAGAAAGTGAGCAGTTCTTC. The rearrangement links TRBV20-1 to TRBJ2-1, with unresolved D. Trimming left V 0 bases short and J 9 bases short, with 3 bases between. This CDR3 is 10 amino acids long. CDR1 is DFQATT and CDR2 is SNEGSKA in the germline V gene (reference sequence).